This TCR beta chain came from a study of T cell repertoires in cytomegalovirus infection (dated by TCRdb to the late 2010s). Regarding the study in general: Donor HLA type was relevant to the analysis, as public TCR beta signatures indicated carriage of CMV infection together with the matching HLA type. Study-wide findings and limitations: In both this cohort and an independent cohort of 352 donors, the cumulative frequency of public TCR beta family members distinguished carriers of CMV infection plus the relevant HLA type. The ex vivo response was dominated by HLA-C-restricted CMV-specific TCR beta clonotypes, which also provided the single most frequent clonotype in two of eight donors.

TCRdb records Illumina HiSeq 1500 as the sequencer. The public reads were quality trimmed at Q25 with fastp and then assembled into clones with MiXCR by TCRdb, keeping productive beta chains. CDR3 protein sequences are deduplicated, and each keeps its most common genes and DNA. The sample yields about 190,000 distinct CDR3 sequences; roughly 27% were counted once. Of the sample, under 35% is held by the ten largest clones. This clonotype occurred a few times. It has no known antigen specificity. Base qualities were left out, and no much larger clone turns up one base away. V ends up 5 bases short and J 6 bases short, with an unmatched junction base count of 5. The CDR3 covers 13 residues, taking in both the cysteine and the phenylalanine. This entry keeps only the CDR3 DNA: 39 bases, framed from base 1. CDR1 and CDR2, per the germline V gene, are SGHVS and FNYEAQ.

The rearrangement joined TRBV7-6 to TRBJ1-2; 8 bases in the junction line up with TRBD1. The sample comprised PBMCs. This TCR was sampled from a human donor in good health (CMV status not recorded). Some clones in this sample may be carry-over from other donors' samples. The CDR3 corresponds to CASSLTGDHGYTF. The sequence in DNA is TGTGCCAGCAGCCTGACAGGGGACCATGGCTACACCTTC.